Shown below are 24 T cell receptor beta chains from a single sample sequenced in a study of blood T cell repertoires in COVID-19. The data were produced by immunoSEQ multiplex PCR, yet TCRdb's version contains in-frame clones alone and is incomplete. In the table there are some 330,000 clones, roughly 88% of which are singletons. The source material was PBMCs or T cells enriched from blood (not recorded which). Source of these receptors: a man aged 25 to 40 who had recovered from COVID-19.

The genes are TRBV3-1 (or the pseudogene TRBV3-2) and TRBJ2-2; D call uncertain. Trimming took off 3 bases at V and 2 bases at J, with 7 bases between the two ends. The CDR3 runs 14 residues. Germline V gives CDR1 LGHDT, CDR2 YNNKEL (reference sequence). The CDR3 coding sequence is TGTGCCAGCAGCCACGACTTAAACACCGGGGAGCTGTTTTTT. Its protein product is CASSHDLNTGELFF.

The chain uses TRBV28 and TRBJ1-5; TRBD1 is a possible D gene (6 bases). This CDR3 comprises 14 residues. V was trimmed by 6 bases and J by 6 bases, leaving 15 bases between them. Germline V gene sequence: CDR1 MDHEN, CDR2 SYDVKM. The chain's CDR3 is CASRSIGQFQPQHF. Here the CDR3 DNA reads TGTGCCAGCAGATCGATTGGACAGTTTCAGCCCCAGCATTTT.

The V and J genes are TRBV28 and TRBJ2-5, with D possibly being TRBD1 (6 bases). CDR1 and CDR2 from the germline V gene are MDHEN and SYDVKM. This CDR3 spans 13 amino acids. With 6 bases removed from V and 4 bases from J, the gap between germline ends came to 12 bases. In DNA, the CDR3 is TGTGCCAGCAGGCTACAGGGTAGAGAGACCCAGTACTTC. Translation: CASRLQGRETQYF.

This rearrangement joins TRBV5-1 to TRBJ1-4, with TRBD1 identical over 7 bases. Germline trimming cut 5 bases from V and 6 bases from J; bases unmatched to any gene: 7. The CDR3 sequence is 14 residues long. The germline gives CDR1 SGHRS, CDR2 YFSETQ. The CDR3: CASSSTGSDEKLFF. The CDR3 coding sequence is TGCGCCAGCAGTTCGACAGGGTCTGATGAAAAACTGTTTTTT.

The chain recombines TRBV5-1 with TRBJ2-7; D may be TRBD1 (5 bases). The V gene lost 3 bases and the J gene lost 7 bases, with 8 bases spanning the gap. CDR1 is SGHRS, CDR2 YFSETQ, per germline. This CDR3 is built from 11 residues. CDR3 protein: CASSSGQEQYF. The CDR3 nucleotides read TGCGCCAGCAGCTCCGGACAAGAGCAGTACTTC.

This chain uses TRBV23-1 with TRBJ2-3, with D possibly TRBD1 on 5 matching bases. TRBV23-1 is annotated as an ORF whose role is uncertain. Deletions cut 3 bases from V and 1 base from J, with 14 bases between. CDR3 size: 16 residues. The CDR3 protein is CASSHPAGLGTDTQYF. The DNA of the CDR3 is TGCGCCAGCAGTCACCCAGCAGGGCTAGGCACAGATACGCAGTATTTT.

The J gene is TRBJ2-5, the V gene TRBV28; TRBD1 aligns across 8 bases. This CDR3 has 14 amino acids. Looked up from germline, CDR1 is MDHEN and CDR2 is SYDVKM. J lost 6 bases, V lost 7 bases, and 10 bases had no gene match. CDR3 DNA: TGTGCCAGCAATCCAGGGGGCGCGAGAAAGACCCAGTACTTC. Protein product: CASNPGGARKTQYF.

The CDR3 DNA is TGTGCCAGCAGTGACAGGGGGCTCGGCAATAATTCACCCCTCCACTTT. Its translation: CASSDRGLGNNSPLHF. This rearrangement joins TRBV28 to TRBJ1-6; TRBD1 agrees at 10 bases. Losses at the gene ends were 5 bases for V and 5 bases for J; bases not matched to a gene: 6. Germline-derived CDR1 and CDR2 are MDHEN and SYDVKM. The CDR3 totals 16 residues.

This chain links TRBV30 with TRBJ1-1; D call uncertain. CDR1 and CDR2 (germline): GTSNPN, SVGIG (reference sequence). Deletions cut 2 bases from V and 1 base from J, with 14 bases between. The CDR3 runs to 15 residues. DNA of the CDR3: TGTGCCTGGAGTATTTTTGCGGCGGGGAACACTGAAGCTTTCTTT. Translation: CAWSIFAAGNTEAFF.

This chain links TRBV4-1 with TRBJ1-4; perhaps TRBD1 as D (6 bases). The CDR3 has 18 residues. The V end lost 2 bases, the J end lost 4 bases, and 20 bases lay between the germline ends. Germline V CDR1 and CDR2: MGHRA, YSYEKL. The CDR3 is CASSQNREGVTINEKLFF. For the CDR3, the DNA is TGCGCCAGCAGCCAAAACAGGGAGGGAGTTACGATTAATGAAAAACTGTTTTTT.

In this sample, this clone turned up once. The chain joins TRBV5-1 to TRBJ2-5; D may be TRBD2 (7 bases). Germline CDR1 and CDR2: SGHRS and YFSETQ. Trimming took 4 bases from V and 4 from J, leaving 20 bases between them. This CDR3 spans 16 amino acids. CDR3 DNA: TGCGCCAGCAGCGCCCGGGGGGCCATACGAGGAGAGACCCAGTACTTC. Translation gives CASSARGAIRGETQYF.

V usage is TRBV28 and J usage is TRBJ1-2; weak D call: TRBD1 (6 bases). The CDR3 consists of 15 residues. Germline CDR1 is MDHEN and CDR2 is SYDVKM. Deletions cut 6 bases from V and 7 bases from J, with 21 bases between. In DNA form, the CDR3 reads TGTGCCAGCAGCCAGGCTAACAGGGCTCTTGGTGGCTACACCTTC. It is translated as CASSQANRALGGYTF.

The gene calls are TRBV18 and TRBJ1-4; 8 nucleotides agree with TRBD1. From germline, CDR1 is KGHSH and CDR2 LQKENI. CDR3 size: 15 residues. The V and J ends lost 3 bases and 4 bases, in that order; junction bases with no gene match: 4. CDR3 DNA sequence: TGTGCCAGCTCACCGGACAGGGTGGGTAATGAAAAACTGTTTTTT. It translates to CASSPDRVGNEKLFF. The full variable domain, rest sourced from reference TRBV18 and TRBJ1-4, is NAGVMQNPRHLVRRRGQEARLRCSPMKGHSHVYWYRQLPEEGLKFMVYLQKENIIDESGMPKERFSAEFPKEGPSILRIQQVVRGDSAAYFCASSPDRVGNEKLFFGSGTQLSVL.

In its sample, this clone was seen a few times. The chain is built from TRBV6-5 and TRBJ1-3; tentative D call: TRBD1 (5 bases). Trimming pared 5 bases from V and 0 bases from J, leaving 11 bases between. CDR1 is MNHEY and CDR2 is SVGAGI in the germline V gene. The CDR3 sequence is 15 residues long. This CDR3 is CASSQQESSGNTIYF. The DNA for the CDR3 is TGTGCCAGCAGTCAACAGGAGTCCTCTGGAAACACCATATATTTT.

The chain uses TRBV19 and TRBJ2-5, with 7 bases that match TRBD1. Unmatched junction bases numbered 7, after V lost 5 bases and J lost 4 bases. The germline gives CDR1 LNHDA, CDR2 SQIVND (reference sequence). The CDR3 consists of 14 residues. The CDR3 region has the DNA TGTGCCAGTAGTCTTCGACAGGGTGCAGAGACCCAGTACTTC. Its protein is CASSLRQGAETQYF.

The chain uses TRBV18 and TRBJ2-5; TRBD2 aligns across 10 bases. The V segment lost 6 bases and the J segment 5 bases; nucleotides outside the gene matches: 9. This CDR3 has 15 amino acids. Germline V gene data show CDR1 as KGHSH and CDR2 as LQKENI. The CDR3 bases are TGTGCCAGCTCGCCCCTTCTAGCGGGGGAGGAGACCCAGTACTTC. Protein sequence: CASSPLLAGEETQYF.

The chain combines TRBV24-1 with TRBJ1-2, with D possibly matching TRBD1 (6 bases). CDR1 is KGHDR, CDR2 SFDVKD, per germline. This CDR3 is built from 12 residues. The V gene lost 9 bases and the J gene lost 1 base, with 8 bases spanning the gap. CDR3 DNA sequence: TGTGCCACCCGGGACATTAACTATGGCTACACCTTC. Translated: CATRDINYGYTF.

The genes are TRBV30 and TRBJ1-5; 8 bases are shared with TRBD1. The germline gives CDR1 GTSNPN, CDR2 SVGIG (reference sequence). The J segment lost 4 bases and the V segment lost 1 base, leaving 12 bases of the junction unmatched. This CDR3 has 17 amino acids. The CDR3 coding sequence is TGTGCCTGGAGTGCTAAGGTTTTTGGACAGGGTAATCAGCCCCAGCATTTT. Translating gives CAWSAKVFGQGNQPQHF.

This chain uses TRBV24-1 with TRBJ2-3; D is uncertain. V lost 3 bases to trimming and J lost 1 base, with 10 bases between them. Germline CDR1 KGHDR, CDR2 SFDVKD. The CDR3 sequence is 15 residues long. The CDR3: CATSDAGYGTDTQYF. The CDR3, as DNA: TGTGCCACCAGTGATGCAGGTTACGGCACAGATACGCAGTATTTT.

CDR3 loop: CASSPGQGFSNYGYTF. In DNA form, the CDR3 reads TGTGCCAGCAGCCCGGGACAGGGATTTTCTAACTATGGCTACACCTTC. The chain employs TRBV27 and TRBJ1-2; TRBD1 matches 9 bases. V lost 6 bases, J lost 0 bases, and 8 bases stayed unmatched. The CDR3 totals 16 residues. Germline values: CDR1 MNHEY, CDR2 SMNVEV (reference sequence).

The rearrangement links TRBV2 to TRBJ2-5; no clear D. Germline assignment: CDR1 SNHLY and CDR2 FYNNEI. Trimming pared 5 bases from V and 5 bases from J, leaving 9 bases between. This CDR3 spans 12 amino acids. The CDR3 protein is CASSFTEETQYF. The CDR3 coding sequence is TGTGCCAGCAGTTTCACAGAGGAGACCCAGTACTTC.

The CDR3 DNA reads TGTGCCAGCAGCTTATTAGCGGGAGAGACCCAGTACTTC. Translating it yields CASSLLAGETQYF. The rearrangement uses TRBV7-2 and TRBJ2-5; 7 positions match TRBD2. The trim removed 2 bases at V and 4 bases at J, leaving 1 base unmatched. CDR3 length: 13 amino acids. The V gene's germline CDR1 is SGHTA and CDR2 FQGNSA. The entire variable domain, with the rest obtained from reference TRBV7-2 and TRBJ2-5, is as follows: GAGVSQSPSNKVTEKGKDVELRCDPISGHTALYWYRQSLGQGLEFLIYFQGNSAPDKSGLPSDRFSAERTGGSVSTLTIQRTQQEDSAVYLCASSLLAGETQYFGPGTRLLVL.

The chain links TRBV28 to TRBJ2-1; D remains unclear. The CDR3 consists of 13 residues. Germline-derived CDR1 and CDR2 are MDHEN and SYDVKM. V was shortened by 0 bases and J by 6 bases, with 6 bases between the two germline ends. Here the CDR3 reads CASSLWARNEQFF. The CDR3 DNA reads as TGTGCCAGCAGTTTATGGGCCCGCAATGAGCAGTTCTTC. The entire variable domain, with the rest obtained from reference TRBV28 and TRBJ2-1, is as follows: DVKVTQSSRYLVKRTGEKVFLECVQDMDHENMFWYRQDPGLGLRLIYFSYDVKMKEKGDIPEGYSVSREKKERFSLILESASTNQTSMYLCASSLWARNEQFFGPGTRLTVL.

The chain has TRBV5-6 and TRBJ2-5; no reliable D call. Trimming stripped 4 bases from V and 0 bases from J, with 10 bases between. This CDR3 spans 14 amino acids. From germline, CDR1 is SGHDT and CDR2 YYEEEE. Here the CDR3 DNA reads TGTGCCAGCAGCGTAATCCCGGACCAAGAGACCCAGTACTTC. Amino acid sequence: CASSVIPDQETQYF.